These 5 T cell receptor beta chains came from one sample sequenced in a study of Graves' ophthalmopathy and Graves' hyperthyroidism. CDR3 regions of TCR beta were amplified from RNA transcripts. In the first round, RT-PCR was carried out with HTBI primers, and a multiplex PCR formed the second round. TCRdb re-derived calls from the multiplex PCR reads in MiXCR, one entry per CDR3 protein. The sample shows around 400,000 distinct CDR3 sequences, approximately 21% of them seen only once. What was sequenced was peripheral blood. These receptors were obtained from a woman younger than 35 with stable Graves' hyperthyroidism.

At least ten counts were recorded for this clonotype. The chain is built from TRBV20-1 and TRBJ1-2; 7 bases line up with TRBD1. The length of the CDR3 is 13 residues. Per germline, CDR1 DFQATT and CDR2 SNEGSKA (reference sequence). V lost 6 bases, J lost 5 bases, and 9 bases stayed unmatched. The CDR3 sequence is CSAGGLRAYGYTF. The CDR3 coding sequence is TGCAGTGCAGGGGGCCTGAGGGCATATGGCTACACCTTC.

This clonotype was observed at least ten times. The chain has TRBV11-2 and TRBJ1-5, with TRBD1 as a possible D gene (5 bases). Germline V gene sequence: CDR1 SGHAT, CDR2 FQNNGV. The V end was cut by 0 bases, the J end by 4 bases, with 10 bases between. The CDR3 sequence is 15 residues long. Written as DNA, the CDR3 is TGTGCCAGCAGCTTAGATGGGGCAGGGAATCAGCCCCAGCATTTT. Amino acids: CASSLDGAGNQPQHF.

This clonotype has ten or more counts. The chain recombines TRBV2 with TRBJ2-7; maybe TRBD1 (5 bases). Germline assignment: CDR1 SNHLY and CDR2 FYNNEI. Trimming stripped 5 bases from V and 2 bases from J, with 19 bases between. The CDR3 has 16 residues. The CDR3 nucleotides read TGTGCCAGCAGTCCCCGGCCAGGGTGGGTTACCTACGAGCAGTACTTC. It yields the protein CASSPRPGWVTYEQYF.

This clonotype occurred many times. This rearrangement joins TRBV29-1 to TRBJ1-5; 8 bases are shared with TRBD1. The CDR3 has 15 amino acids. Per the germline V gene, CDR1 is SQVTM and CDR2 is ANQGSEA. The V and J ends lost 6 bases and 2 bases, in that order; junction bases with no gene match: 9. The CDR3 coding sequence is TGCAGCGTCATAGGACAGGGATCGGGCAATCAGCCCCAGCATTTT. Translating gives CSVIGQGSGNQPQHF.

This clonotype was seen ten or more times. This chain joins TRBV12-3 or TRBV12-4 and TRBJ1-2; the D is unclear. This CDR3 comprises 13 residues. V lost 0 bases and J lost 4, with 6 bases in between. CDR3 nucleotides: TGTGCCAGCAGTTTAGCCACATTCTATGGCTACACCTTC. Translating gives CASSLATFYGYTF.